The clone carrying this T cell receptor beta chain was observed a handful of times. The antigen remains unidentified. This sample stems from a study of beta chain features in type 1 diabetes. Trimming took 3 bases from V and 0 from J, leaving 9 bases between them. The CDR3 contains 15 residues. Per germline, CDR1 LNHDA and CDR2 SQIVND (reference sequence). The whole isolated RNA underwent reverse transcription, so sequencing captured expressed TCRB transcripts. Naive, central memory and regulatory T cell samples averaged around 3.8 million reads. Libraries were prepared by immunoSEQ multiplex PCR; TCRdb keeps only in-frame clonotypes and omits some of them. The table has hundreds of thousands of clones, over 10% seen once; the top ten hold approximately 0.022%. Cells sorted by CD45RO/CCR7/CD25/CD127/CD95/CD27 comprised CD4+ naive, central memory, regulatory and stem cell-like memory cells. Study findings and constraints: HLA influence on TCRB rearrangement stayed unresolved here. Shortening of TCRB CDR3s, moderate but significant, appeared in all four CD4+ subsets of Type 1 diabetes patients.

The source material was naive CD4+ T cells from blood. The V gene is TRBV19, the J gene TRBJ1-5, with a possible D match to TRBD1 (5 bases). This TCR came from a man younger than 35 with type 1 diabetes. The CDR3, as DNA: TGTGCCAGTAGTATCTGGGGGAATAGCAATCAGCCCCAGCATTTT. This codes for CASSIWGNSNQPQHF.